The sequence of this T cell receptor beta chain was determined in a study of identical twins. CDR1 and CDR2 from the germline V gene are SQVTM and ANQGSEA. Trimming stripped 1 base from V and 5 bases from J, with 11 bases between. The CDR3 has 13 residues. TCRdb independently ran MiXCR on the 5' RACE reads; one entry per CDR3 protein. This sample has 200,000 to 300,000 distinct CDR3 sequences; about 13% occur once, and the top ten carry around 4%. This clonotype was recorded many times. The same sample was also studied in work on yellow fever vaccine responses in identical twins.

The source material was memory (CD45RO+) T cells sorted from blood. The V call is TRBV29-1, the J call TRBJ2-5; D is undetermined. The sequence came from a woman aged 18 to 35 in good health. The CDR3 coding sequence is TGCAGCGTTGAAGGGTCGGCTGGGGAGACCCAGTACTTC. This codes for CSVEGSAGETQYF.